The 27 T cell receptor beta chains below were found in one sample sequenced in a study of T cell responses to AZD1222 COVID-19 vaccine. Clones were sequenced by immunoSEQ multiplex PCR, and TCRdb holds only the in-frame ones, with some missing. There are some 65,000 clones in the sample; roughly 78% occur only once, and approximately 20% lies in the top ten. The source was peripheral blood, collected on day 0 of MenACWY control vaccination. The source of these receptors is an adult in good health.

For the CDR3, the DNA is TGTGCCAGCAGTCGTAGCTCTGGGGCCAACGTCCTGACTTTC. It is translated as CASSRSSGANVLTF. The chain couples TRBV7-2 to TRBJ2-6; D remains ambiguous. Germline CDR1 reads SGHTA; CDR2 reads FQGNSA. V gave up 6 bases and J gave up 0 bases, with 6 bases separating them. The CDR3 runs 14 residues.

The rearrangement joins TRBV9 to TRBJ2-1; 9 positions agree with TRBD1. CDR1 is SGDLS and CDR2 is YYNGEE in the germline V gene. The CDR3 has 18 amino acids. V was pared by 4 bases and J by 4 bases, with 15 bases of the junction left unmatched. The CDR3 DNA is TGTGCCAGCAGCAACGGTCGCCCTGGGACAGGGTCATACAATGAGCAGTTCTTC. Translated: CASSNGRPGTGSYNEQFF.

This clone is large (0.1 to 1%) in the sample. The CDR3 sequence is CASSTGPWGPEAFF. The DNA of the CDR3 is TGTGCCAGTAGTACGGGACCCTGGGGGCCTGAAGCTTTCTTT. This chain links TRBV19 with TRBJ1-1, with D possibly matching TRBD1 (6 bases). This CDR3 has 14 residues. Trimming took off 4 bases at V and 6 bases at J, with 15 bases between the two ends. From germline, CDR1 is LNHDA and CDR2 SQIVND (reference sequence).

The rearrangement uses TRBV27 and TRBJ1-2, with D maybe TRBD1 (6 bases). Germline CDR1 is MNHEY and CDR2 is SMNVEV (reference sequence). V lost 9 bases to trimming and J lost 3 bases, with 17 bases between them. CDR3 length: 14 residues. CDR3 sequence reads: CARPRWAGDYGYTF. CDR3 DNA sequence: TGTGCCAGGCCTAGGTGGGCAGGGGACTATGGCTACACCTTC.

This clone was seen once. V gene TRBV6-1 combines with J gene TRBJ2-5; D possibly corresponds to TRBD2 (5 bases). With 0 bases removed from V and 3 bases from J, the gap between germline ends came to 8 bases. Looked up from germline, CDR1 is MNHNS and CDR2 is SASEGT. The CDR3 loop spans 14 amino acids. The CDR3 here is CASSEAGRKETQYF. DNA of the CDR3: TGTGCCAGCAGTGAAGCGGGGAGAAAAGAGACCCAGTACTTC.

The rearrangement links TRBV6-5 to TRBJ2-7, with a tentative D call TRBD1 (5 bases). Deletions cut 2 bases from V and 4 bases from J, with 9 bases between. This CDR3 has 13 residues. CDR1 is MNHEY, CDR2 SVGAGI, per germline. The CDR3 sequence: CASSYGARYEQYF. The CDR3 DNA is TGTGCCAGCAGTTACGGGGCACGGTACGAGCAGTACTTC.

The genes are TRBV30 and TRBJ1-2; TRBD1 might be the D (6 bases). The germline V gene encodes CDR1 GTSNPN and CDR2 SVGIG (reference sequence). Trimming pared 7 bases from V and 5 bases from J, leaving 17 bases between. The CDR3 extends over 13 amino acids. CDR3 bases: TGTGCCTTTGTCCGGGACACGAGTTATGGCTACACCTTC. It is translated as CAFVRDTSYGYTF.

The chain carries TRBV30 and TRBJ1-6; D is ambiguous. The V end was cut by 1 base, the J end by 7 bases, with 14 bases between. This CDR3 contains 15 residues. Germline CDR1 is GTSNPN and CDR2 is SVGIG (reference sequence). CDR3 in DNA: TGTGCCTGGAGTGAGGGAGGGAGGGTAAATTCACCCCTCCACTTT. Amino acid sequence: CAWSEGGRVNSPLHF.

V gene TRBV5-4 combines with J gene TRBJ2-1, with 9 bases identical to TRBD2. CDR3 size: 16 residues. After removal of 5 bases from V and 7 bases from J, the junction contained 13 bases not matched to a gene. From germline, CDR1 is SGHNT and CDR2 YYREEE (reference sequence). In nucleotides, the CDR3 is TGTGCCAGCAGTCCGGACCCGGGACTAGCCACAAATGAGCAGTTCTTC. It translates to CASSPDPGLATNEQFF.

A note on this clone: Just one base apart from a much larger clone, this may be a read error. This CDR3 reads CVSSLVGGVFSYEQYF. The CDR3 region has the DNA TGTGTCAGCAGCTTGGTTGGCGGTGTTTTCTCCTACGAGCAGTACTTC. The gene calls are TRBV5-6 and TRBJ2-7; D gene unclear. The CDR3 consists of 16 residues. Germline-derived CDR1 and CDR2 are SGHDT and YYEEEE.

V is TRBV11-2 and J is TRBJ2-7; a weak D match, TRBD2 (5 bases). Trimming took 4 bases from V and 6 from J, leaving 16 bases between them. This CDR3 is built from 14 residues. CDR1 and CDR2 (germline): SGHAT, FQNNGV. In nucleotides, the CDR3 is TGTGCCAGCAGCTCCCTGAGGGAGACGGGCGAGCAGTACTTC. Its translation: CASSSLRETGEQYF.

The chain joins TRBV5-6 to TRBJ2-6; no firm D call. V dropped 6 bases and J dropped 1 base, with 5 bases sitting between them. CDR3 length: 13 residues. The germline V gene encodes CDR1 SGHDT and CDR2 YYEEEE. The CDR3 sequence: CASTVSGANVLTF. DNA of the CDR3: TGTGCCAGCACCGTTTCTGGGGCCAACGTCCTGACTTTC.

The chain is built from TRBV27 and TRBJ2-1; 8 nucleotides align to TRBD2. The CDR3 is 17 amino acids. V shed 0 bases, J shed 8 bases, and the junction held 12 bases outside the gene matches. Germline V gene sequence: CDR1 MNHEY, CDR2 SMNVEV (reference sequence). The CDR3 region has the DNA TGTGCCAGCAGTTTATCGTTTTCCGGACTAGCCGCCTATGAGCAGTTCTTC. Encoded protein: CASSLSFSGLAAYEQFF.

A single count supports this clone. The rearrangement joins TRBV11-2 to TRBJ2-7; 8 bases align to TRBD1. Germline V gene sequence: CDR1 SGHAT, CDR2 FQNNGV. CDR3 length equals 15 residues. Losses at the gene ends were 4 bases for V and 4 bases for J; bases not matched to a gene: 9. The chain's CDR3 is CASSWTGTGGYEQYF. In DNA form, the CDR3 reads TGTGCCAGCAGCTGGACCGGGACAGGTGGATACGAGCAGTACTTC.

The chain couples TRBV5-1 to TRBJ2-2, with 8 bases lining up with TRBD2. The CDR3 loop spans 15 amino acids. In germline, CDR1 is SGHRS, CDR2 YFSETQ. After removal of 4 bases from V and 8 bases from J, the junction contained 10 bases not matched to a gene. The CDR3 DNA sequence: TGCGCCAGCAGCGGCATAACGACTAGCGTGGGGGAGCTGTTTTTT. Its translation: CASSGITTSVGELFF.

The chain recombines TRBV28 with TRBJ1-4; D may be TRBD1 (6 bases). Germline V CDR1 and CDR2: MDHEN, SYDVKM. The CDR3 totals 13 residues. Between the trimmed V and J ends, which lost 5 bases and 5 bases, there was a span of 9 bases. The CDR3 sequence is CASSTGSNEKLFF. The CDR3 DNA reads as TGTGCCAGCAGTACAGGGTCGAATGAAAAACTGTTTTTT.

The chain joins TRBV27 to TRBJ2-1, with TRBD1 as a possible D gene (6 bases). The germline CDR1 and CDR2 sequences are MNHEY and SMNVEV (reference sequence). Trimming removed 0 bases at V and 0 bases at J, with 9 bases between. This CDR3 contains 16 residues. The CDR3 DNA sequence: TGTGCCAGCAGTTTATCAGGGGGAAGCTCCTACAATGAGCAGTTCTTC. Translating gives CASSLSGGSSYNEQFF.

The chain uses TRBV9 and TRBJ1-6; D unresolved. The CDR3 is 14 residues long. V lost 0 bases and J lost 4, with 5 bases in between. Germline assignment: CDR1 SGDLS and CDR2 YYNGEE. The CDR3 protein is CASSVGAYNSPLHF. The CDR3 nucleotides are TGTGCCAGCAGCGTAGGGGCTTATAATTCACCCCTCCACTTT.

The gene calls are TRBV11-2 and TRBJ2-7; no clear D. The V gene lost 1 base and the J gene lost 0 bases, with 4 bases spanning the gap. CDR1 SGHAT and CDR2 FQNNGV come from the germline V gene. The CDR3 spans 13 residues. DNA of the CDR3: TGTGCCAGCAGCTTAGGAGTCTCCTACGAGCAGTACTTC. Its protein product is CASSLGVSYEQYF.

The V and J genes are TRBV6-1 and TRBJ2-7; no reliable D call. Trimming removed 0 bases at V and 8 bases at J, with 23 bases between. Germline CDR1 is MNHNS and CDR2 is SASEGT. CDR3 length equals 17 residues. This CDR3 reads CASSEARFSDRFTKQYF. CDR3 in DNA: TGTGCCAGCAGTGAAGCCCGTTTTTCGGATCGCTTTACGAAGCAGTACTTC.

V usage is TRBV20-1 and J usage is TRBJ2-3; no firm D call. Germline V gene lookup returns CDR1 DFQATT and CDR2 SNEGSKA (reference sequence). V was shortened by 3 bases and J by 0 bases, with 10 bases between the two germline ends. The length of the CDR3 is 14 residues. In nucleotides, the CDR3 is TGCAGTGCTAGTTGGGTAACTAGCACAGATACGCAGTATTTT. Its protein product is CSASWVTSTDTQYF.

The table lists this clone with a count of one. The gene calls are TRBV10-2 and TRBJ1-6; 7 bases align to TRBD1. The CDR3 has 13 residues. CDR1 is WSHSY and CDR2 is SAAADI in the germline V gene. V dropped 4 bases and J dropped 7; count of bases not matched to a gene: 1. CDR3 nucleotides: TGCGCCAGCAGTGCAGGGGGAAATTCACCCCTCCACTTT. This encodes CASSAGGNSPLHF.

The chain joins TRBV10-2 to TRBJ1-1; possible D gene TRBD1, 6 bases. V was pared by 4 bases and J by 0 bases, with 12 bases between. Per germline, CDR1 WSHSY and CDR2 SAAADI. There are 15 residues in the CDR3. CDR3 bases: TGCGCCAGCAGTGCCGGGGACATCATGAACACTGAAGCTTTCTTT. This gives the protein CASSAGDIMNTEAFF.

CDR3 protein: CASSLNYLGRGQTQYF. The CDR3 nucleotides read TGTGCCAGCAGTCTCAACTACCTCGGGAGAGGGCAGACCCAGTACTTC. The chain is built from TRBV28 and TRBJ2-5; D is perhaps TRBD2 (6 bases). The CDR3 has 16 residues. Germline lookup yields CDR1 MDHEN and CDR2 SYDVKM. V gave up 5 bases and J gave up 6 bases, with 22 bases separating them.

The chain is built from TRBV19 and TRBJ2-1; 10 bases are a match to TRBD2. The CDR3 runs to 15 residues. V lost 3 bases, J lost 9 bases, and 8 bases stayed unmatched. Germline CDR1 LNHDA, CDR2 SQIVND (reference sequence). The CDR3 DNA reads as TGTGCCAGTAGTATTCTAGCGGGAGTAAGAAGTGAGCAGTTCTTC. It specifies CASSILAGVRSEQFF.

The sample holds a few counts of this clone. The chain uses TRBV15 and TRBJ1-2; 7 bases are shared with TRBD1. The CDR3 is 15 amino acids. Germline V gene sequence: CDR1 LNHNV, CDR2 YYDKDF (reference sequence). The trim removed 0 bases at V and 3 bases at J, leaving 4 bases unmatched. CDR3 sequence (DNA): TGTGCCACCAGCAGAGACCCCGGGACAGACTATGGCTACACCTTC. Translating it yields CATSRDPGTDYGYTF.

This sequence joins TRBV23-1 and TRBJ2-7; 10 bases map to TRBD1. TRBV23-1 is an ORF for which the function is uncertain. This CDR3 is 19 amino acids long. With 3 bases clipped from V and 2 bases from J, the junction kept 16 bases outside the gene matches. The CDR3: CASSHSGTGVSKSAYEQYF. The CDR3, as DNA: TGCGCCAGCAGTCATTCCGGGACAGGGGTCTCTAAATCAGCCTACGAGCAGTACTTC.